This TCR beta chain stems from a study of healthy donors' naive CD4 and CD8 T cells. Germline CDR1 is MNHEY and CDR2 is SVGAGI. This CDR3 is built from 20 residues. With 0 bases clipped from V and 0 bases from J, the junction kept 12 bases outside the gene matches. A linear amplification protocol produced the TCR libraries from approximately 460 ng of total RNA. From the reads, TCRdb called clonotypes with MiXCR, one entry per CDR3 protein. The sample has around 200,000 distinct CDR3 sequences; 65% to 80% are singletons. Naive CD4+ cells were sorted as CD4+CD8-CD45RO-CD45RA+; naive CD8+ as CD8+CD4-CD45RA+CD27bright.

The sequencing sample was made of naive CD4+ and CD8+ T cells sorted from blood, pooled from several donors. This rearrangement joins TRBV6-5 to TRBJ2-3; 10 bases agree with TRBD1. The receptor comes from a pool of human donors in good health; the sample pools cells from several healthy donors. The CDR3 reads CASSYSGTGDPLISTDTQYF. CDR3 DNA: TGTGCCAGCAGTTACTCCGGGACAGGGGACCCCCTAATTAGCACAGATACGCAGTATTTT.